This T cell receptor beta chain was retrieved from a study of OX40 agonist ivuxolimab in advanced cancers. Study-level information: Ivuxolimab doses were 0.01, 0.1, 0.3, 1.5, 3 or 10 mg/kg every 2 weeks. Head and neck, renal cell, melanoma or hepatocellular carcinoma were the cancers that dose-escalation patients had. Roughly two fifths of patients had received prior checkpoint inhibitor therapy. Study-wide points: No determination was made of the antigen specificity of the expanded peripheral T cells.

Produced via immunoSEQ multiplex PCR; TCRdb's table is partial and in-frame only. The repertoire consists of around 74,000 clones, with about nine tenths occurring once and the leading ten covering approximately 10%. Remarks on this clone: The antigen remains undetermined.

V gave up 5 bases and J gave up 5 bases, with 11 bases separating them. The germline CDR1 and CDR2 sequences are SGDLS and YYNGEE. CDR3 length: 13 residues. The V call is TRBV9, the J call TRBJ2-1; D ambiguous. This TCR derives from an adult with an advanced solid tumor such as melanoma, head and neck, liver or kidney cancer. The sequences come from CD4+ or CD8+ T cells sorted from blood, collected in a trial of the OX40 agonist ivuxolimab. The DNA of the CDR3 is TGTGCCAGCAGTGAGTCCGTTGACAATGAGCAGTTCTTC. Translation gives CASSESVDNEQFF.